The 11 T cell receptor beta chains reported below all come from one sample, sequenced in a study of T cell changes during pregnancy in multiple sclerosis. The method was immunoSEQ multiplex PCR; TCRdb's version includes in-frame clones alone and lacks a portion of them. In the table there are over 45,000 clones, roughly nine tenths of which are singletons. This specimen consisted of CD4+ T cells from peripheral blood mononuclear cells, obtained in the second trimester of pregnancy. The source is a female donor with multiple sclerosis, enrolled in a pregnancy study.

The CDR3, as DNA: TGTGCCAGCAGTTTGAGCAGGGGGGACTATGGCTACACCTTC. The encoded protein is CASSLSRGDYGYTF. The chain employs TRBV2 and TRBJ1-2; 7 bases match TRBD1. Unmatched junction bases numbered 6, after V lost 5 bases and J lost 3 bases. The CDR3 covers 14 residues. CDR1 and CDR2 (germline): SNHLY, FYNNEI.

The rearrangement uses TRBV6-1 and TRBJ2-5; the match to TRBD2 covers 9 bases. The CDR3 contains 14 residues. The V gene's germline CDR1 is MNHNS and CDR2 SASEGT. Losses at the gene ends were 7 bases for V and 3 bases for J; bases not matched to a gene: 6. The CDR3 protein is CASKPSGTEETQYF. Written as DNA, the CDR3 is TGTGCCAGCAAGCCTAGCGGGACGGAAGAGACCCAGTACTTC.

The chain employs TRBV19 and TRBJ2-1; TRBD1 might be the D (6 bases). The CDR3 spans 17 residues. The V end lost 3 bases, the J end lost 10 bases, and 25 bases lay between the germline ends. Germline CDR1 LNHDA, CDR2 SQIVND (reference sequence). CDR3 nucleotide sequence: TGTGCCAGTAGTATCCCAGGGTGGGACACACTACCCCCCGAGCAGTTCTTC. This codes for CASSIPGWDTLPPEQFF.

As DNA, the CDR3 is TGCGCCAGCAGCTTCCGGGGTTTAGGGGGCGAGCAGTACTTC. The encoded protein is CASSFRGLGGEQYF. The chain joins TRBV5-1 to TRBJ2-7; D may be TRBD1 (6 bases). This CDR3 contains 14 residues. Germline values: CDR1 SGHRS, CDR2 YFSETQ. With 2 bases removed from V and 6 bases from J, the gap between germline ends came to 15 bases.

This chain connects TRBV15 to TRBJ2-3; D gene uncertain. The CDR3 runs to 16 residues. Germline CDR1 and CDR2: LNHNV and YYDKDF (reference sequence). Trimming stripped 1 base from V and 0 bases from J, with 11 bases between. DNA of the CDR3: TGTGCCACCAGCAGAGCCCGACTCCTTAGCACAGATACGCAGTATTTT. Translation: CATSRARLLSTDTQYF.

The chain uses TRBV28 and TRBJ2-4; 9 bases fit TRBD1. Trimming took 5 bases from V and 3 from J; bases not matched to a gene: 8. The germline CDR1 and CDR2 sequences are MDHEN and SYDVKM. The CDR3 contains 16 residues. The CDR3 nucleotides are TGTGCCAGCAGTCGTCCCGGGACAGGGAACAAAAACATTCAGTACTTC. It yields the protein CASSRPGTGNKNIQYF. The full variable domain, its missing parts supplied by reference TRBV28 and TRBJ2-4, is DVKVTQSSRYLVKRTGEKVFLECVQDMDHENMFWYRQDPGLGLRLIYFSYDVKMKEKGDIPEGYSVSREKKERFSLILESASTNQTSMYLCASSRPGTGNKNIQYFGAGTRLSVL.

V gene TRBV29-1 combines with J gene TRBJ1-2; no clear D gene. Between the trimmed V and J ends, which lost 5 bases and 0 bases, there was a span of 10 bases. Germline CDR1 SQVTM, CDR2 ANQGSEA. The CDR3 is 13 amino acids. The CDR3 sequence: CSVWPDSNYGYTF. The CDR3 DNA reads TGCAGCGTTTGGCCCGATTCTAACTATGGCTACACCTTC.

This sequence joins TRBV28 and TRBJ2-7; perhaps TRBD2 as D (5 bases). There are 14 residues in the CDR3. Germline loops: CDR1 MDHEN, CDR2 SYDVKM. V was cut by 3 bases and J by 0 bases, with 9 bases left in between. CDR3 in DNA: TGTGCCAGCAGTTTGACGGGAAGCTCCTACGAGCAGTACTTC. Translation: CASSLTGSSYEQYF.

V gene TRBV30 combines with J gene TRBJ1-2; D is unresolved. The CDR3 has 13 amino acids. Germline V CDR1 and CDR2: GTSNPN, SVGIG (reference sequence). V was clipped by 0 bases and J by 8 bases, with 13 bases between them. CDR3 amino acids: CAWSVSQSGGYTF. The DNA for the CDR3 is TGTGCCTGGAGTGTAAGTCAGAGCGGGGGCTACACCTTC.

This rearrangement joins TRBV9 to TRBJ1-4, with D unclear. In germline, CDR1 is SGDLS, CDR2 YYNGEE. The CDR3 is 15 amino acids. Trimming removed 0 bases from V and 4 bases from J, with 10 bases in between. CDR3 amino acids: CASSVGSGYNEKLFF. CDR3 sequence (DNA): TGTGCCAGCAGCGTAGGGTCGGGGTATAATGAAAAACTGTTTTTT.

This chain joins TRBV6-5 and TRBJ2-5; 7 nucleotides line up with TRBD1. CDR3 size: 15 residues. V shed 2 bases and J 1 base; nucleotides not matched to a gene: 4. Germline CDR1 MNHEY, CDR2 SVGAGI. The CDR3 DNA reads TGTGCCAGCAGTTACACGTGGGACAGCCAAGAGACCCAGTACTTC. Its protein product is CASSYTWDSQETQYF.